One TCR beta chain is described in this entry. Its antigen is not identified. The gene names given are mouse names. Read data end 1 residue before the CDR3 end; the end is taken from the germline J gene. The germline CDR1 and CDR2 sequences are NNHNN and SYGAGS (reference sequence). V was clipped by 6 bases and J by 6 bases; unmatched bases: 1. The CDR3 is 12 amino acids. This sample is part of a study of tissue T cells after allogeneic stem cell transplantation. Whole-study findings and limits: Which tissue TCRs were alloreactive or antigen-specific was not determined. Some clones might be persisting host cells. Shared clones across patients were few; motif clustering revealed tissue-specific shared signatures. Anatomically similar tissues had similar TCR repertoires within each patient.

CDR3 sequences, V/J genes, frequencies and template counts came from survey-depth TCRbeta sequencing. The assay was immunoSEQ multiplex PCR, and TCRdb's table has in-frame clones only and misses some. Among more than 20,000 clones listed, 55% to 80% were seen once. This TCR came from a female BALB/c mouse in good health. The MHC haplotype recorded for the strain is H2-d. The rearrangement uses TRBV13-2 and TRBJ2-4; 10 positions match TRBD2. The source material was spleen. This CDR3 is CASDWGGNTLYF. The sequenced part of the CDR3 DNA is TGTGCCAGCGACTGGGGGGGGAACACCTTGTAC.